Shown below are 16 T cell receptor beta chains from a single sample sequenced in a study of control samples from healthy donors and cancer patients. Clones were read by immunoSEQ multiplex PCR, and TCRdb kept only the in-frame ones, dropping some. Of 150,000 to 200,000 clones listed, about 86% were seen once; the top ten hold about 5.3%. The specimen was blood. The receptors were sampled from a woman aged 25 to 39 in good health.

This clone was seen a few times. This chain joins TRBV2 and TRBJ2-2, with D perhaps given as TRBD1 or TRBD2 (5 bases each). Trimming took 1 base from V and 8 from J, leaving 14 bases between them. The CDR3 is 15 residues long. Looked up from germline, CDR1 is SNHLY and CDR2 is FYNNEI. This chain's CDR3 is CASSEEWDREGELFF. The CDR3 region has the DNA TGTGCCAGCAGTGAAGAATGGGACCGGGAAGGGGAGCTGTTTTTT.

This clone was observed a few times. The V and J genes are TRBV29-1 and TRBJ1-4; D gene ambiguous. Germline assignment: CDR1 SQVTM and CDR2 ANQGSEA. The CDR3 is made up of 12 amino acids. The DNA of the CDR3 is TGCACGGTATTTACCCCGAATGAAAAACTGTTTTTT. Protein product: CTVFTPNEKLFF.

This rearrangement joins TRBV14 to TRBJ1-1; TRBD1 might be the D (6 bases). Trimming took 0 bases from V and 5 from J, leaving 7 bases between them. This CDR3 has 13 amino acids. The germline V gene encodes CDR1 SGHDN and CDR2 FVKESK. CDR3 sequence reads: CASSQDQGTEAFF. The CDR3 bases are TGTGCCAGCAGCCAAGATCAGGGGACTGAAGCTTTCTTT.

The chain employs TRBV18 and TRBJ1-1; no firm D call. Germline V lookup: CDR1 KGHSH, CDR2 LQKENI. The V and J ends lost 1 base and 4 bases respectively, with 16 bases between them. The CDR3 runs 16 residues. CDR3 sequence (DNA): TGTGCCAGCTCACCACTCCTTGAGACACCCAGCACTGAAGCTTTCTTT. This gives the protein CASSPLLETPSTEAFF.

This chain uses TRBV6-6 with TRBJ2-5; tentatively, D is TRBD1 (6 bases). Trimming left V 3 bases short and J 2 bases short, with 13 bases between. CDR1 and CDR2 (germline): MNHNY, SVGAGI (reference sequence). This CDR3 region has 15 residues. The CDR3 loop reads CASSYRQALQETQYF. CDR3 DNA sequence: TGTGCCAGCAGTTATCGACAGGCACTTCAAGAGACCCAGTACTTC.

The chain recombines TRBV30 with TRBJ2-1; 7 bases are a match to TRBD1. J lost 4 bases, V lost 5 bases, and 2 bases had no gene match. In germline, CDR1 is GTSNPN, CDR2 SVGIG (reference sequence). There are 12 residues in the CDR3. CDR3 amino acids: CAWGGQYNEQFF. In nucleotides, the CDR3 is TGTGCCTGGGGGGGACAGTACAATGAGCAGTTCTTC. The full variable domain, completed using reference TRBV30 and TRBJ2-1, is SQTIHQWPATLVQPVGSPLSLECTVEGTSNPNLYWYRQAAGRGLQLLFYSVGIGQISSEVPQNLSASRPQDRQFILSSKKLLLSDSGFYLCAWGGQYNEQFFGPGTRLTVL.

The V call is TRBV7-9, the J call TRBJ1-1; 9 bases map to TRBD1. Germline loops: CDR1 SEHNR, CDR2 FQNEAQ (reference sequence). The CDR3 contains 16 residues. Germline trimming cut 1 base from V and 5 bases from J; bases unmatched to any gene: 8. CDR3 nucleotides: TGTGCCAGCAGCTTAGGGGACAGGGTAGTGCAGACTGAAGCTTTCTTT. Residues: CASSLGDRVVQTEAFF.

V usage is TRBV3-1 (or the pseudogene TRBV3-2) and J usage is TRBJ1-2; maybe TRBD1 (6 bases). From germline, CDR1 is LGHDT and CDR2 YNNKEL (reference sequence). Trimming removed 5 bases at V and 8 bases at J, with 12 bases between. The CDR3 spans 12 residues. CDR3 in amino acids: CASSNRALGYTF. Written as DNA, the CDR3 is TGTGCCAGCAGCAACAGGGCCTTGGGCTACACCTTC.

This rearrangement joins TRBV19 to TRBJ1-2; tentatively, D is TRBD1 (6 bases). The germline CDR1 and CDR2 sequences are LNHDA and SQIVND (reference sequence). CDR3 length: 15 amino acids. V was shortened by 4 bases and J by 6 bases, with 18 bases between the two germline ends. CDR3 amino acids: CASSTPRGATHGYTF. DNA of the CDR3: TGTGCCAGTAGTACCCCCCGGGGGGCCACTCATGGCTACACCTTC.

The V gene is TRBV10-1, the J gene TRBJ2-3, with D uncertain. Germline assignment: CDR1 WNHNN and CDR2 SYGVQD (reference sequence). The CDR3 totals 14 residues. The V and J ends lost 4 bases and 0 bases respectively, with 8 bases between them. The CDR3 bases are TGCGCCAGCAGTGGATCGAGTAGCACAGATACGCAGTATTTT. This translates into CASSGSSSTDTQYF.

The chain is built from TRBV4-2 and TRBJ2-7; D possibly corresponds to TRBD2 (5 bases). Germline V lookup: CDR1 LGHNA, CDR2 YNFKEQ. V was clipped by 5 bases and J by 1 base, with 15 bases between them. The CDR3 sequence is 15 residues long. In DNA, the CDR3 is TGTGCCAGCAGCGCTCTCCGGGGAGCGTCCTACGAGCAGTACTTC. It encodes CASSALRGASYEQYF.

The rearrangement links TRBV10-3 to TRBJ1-2; the D is unclear. The germline gives CDR1 ENHRY, CDR2 SYGVKD. This CDR3 contains 15 residues. Trimming shortened V by 7 bases and J by 1 base, and 16 bases separated the two germline ends. The CDR3 DNA is TGTGCCATCAATCCGCAAAACTCCTATAACTATGGCTACACCTTC. Its protein product is CAINPQNSYNYGYTF.

V usage is TRBV27 and J usage is TRBJ1-6; the D gene is possibly TRBD1 (6 bases). V was trimmed by 0 bases and J by 8 bases, leaving 11 bases between them. Germline values: CDR1 MNHEY, CDR2 SMNVEV (reference sequence). The CDR3 has 15 amino acids. CDR3 nucleotides: TGTGCCAGCAGTTTATCCCAGGGGTGGGATTCACCCCTCCACTTT. Protein product: CASSLSQGWDSPLHF.

The chain combines TRBV25-1 with TRBJ1-1, with D hard to call. The germline CDR1 and CDR2 sequences are MGHDK and SYGVNS. V was clipped by 5 bases and J by 4 bases, with 14 bases between them. This CDR3 region has 14 residues. CDR3 nucleotides: TGTGCCAGCAGTTTCCGAGGGTATAGCACTGAAGCTTTCTTT. Its translation: CASSFRGYSTEAFF. The variable domain in full, with the rest retrieved from reference TRBV25-1 and TRBJ1-1, is EADIYQTPRYLVIGTGKKITLECSQTMGHDKMYWYQQDPGMELHLIHYSYGVNSTEKGDLSSESTVSRIRTEHFPLTLESARPSHTSQYLCASSFRGYSTEAFFGQGTRLTVV.

The chain is built from TRBV15 and TRBJ1-5, with D hard to call. The CDR3 loop spans 14 amino acids. Germline CDR1 LNHNV, CDR2 YYDKDF (reference sequence). Trimming removed 8 bases at V and 6 bases at J, with 17 bases between. CDR3: CATSPQGLSQPQHF. The CDR3 coding sequence is TGTGCCACCTCCCCTCAAGGATTAAGTCAGCCCCAGCATTTT. Together with reference TRBV15 and TRBJ1-5, the CDR3 gives the full variable domain: DAMVIQNPRYQVTQFGKPVTLSCSQTLNHNVMYWYQQKSSQAPKLLFHYYDKDFNNEADTPDNFQSRRPNTSFCFLDIRSPGLGDTAMYLCATSPQGLSQPQHFGDGTRLSIL.

The chain combines TRBV7-9 with TRBJ2-1, with 13 positions matching TRBD2. CDR1 and CDR2 (germline): SEHNR, FQNEAQ (reference sequence). The CDR3 contains 13 residues. Germline trimming cut 4 bases from V and 11 bases from J; bases unmatched to any gene: 2. The CDR3 protein is CASSYGTSGKQFF. In DNA, the CDR3 is TGTGCCAGCAGCTACGGGACTAGCGGGAAGCAGTTCTTC.